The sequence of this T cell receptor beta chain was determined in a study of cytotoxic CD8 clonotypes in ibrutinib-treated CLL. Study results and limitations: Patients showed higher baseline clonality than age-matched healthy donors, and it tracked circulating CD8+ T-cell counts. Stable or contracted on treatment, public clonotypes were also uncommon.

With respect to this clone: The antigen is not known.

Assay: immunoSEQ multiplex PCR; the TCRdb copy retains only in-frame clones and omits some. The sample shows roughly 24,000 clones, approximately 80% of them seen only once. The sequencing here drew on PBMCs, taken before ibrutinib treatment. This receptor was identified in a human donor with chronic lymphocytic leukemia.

Here the CDR3 reads CASSFRNSLYEQYF. The CDR3 bases are TGTGCCAGCAGCTTCAGGAATAGTTTGTACGAGCAGTACTTC. This chain joins TRBV7-2 and TRBJ2-7; D is undetermined. In germline, CDR1 is SGHTA, CDR2 FQGNSA. With 3 bases removed from V and 4 bases from J, the gap between germline ends came to 13 bases. CDR3 length equals 14 residues.